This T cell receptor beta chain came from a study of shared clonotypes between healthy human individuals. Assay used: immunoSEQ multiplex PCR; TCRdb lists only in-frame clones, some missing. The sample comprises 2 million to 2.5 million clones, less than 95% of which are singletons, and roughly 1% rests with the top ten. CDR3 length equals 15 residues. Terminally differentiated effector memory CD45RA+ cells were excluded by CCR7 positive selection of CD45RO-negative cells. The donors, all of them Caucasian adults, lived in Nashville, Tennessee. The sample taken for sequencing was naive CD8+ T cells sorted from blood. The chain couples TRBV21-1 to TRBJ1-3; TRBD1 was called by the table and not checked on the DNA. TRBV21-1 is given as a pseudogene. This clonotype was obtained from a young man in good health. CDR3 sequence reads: CASSKEVRARNTIYF. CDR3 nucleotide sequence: TGTGCCAGCAGCAAAGAGGTCAGGGCGAGAAACACCATATATTTT.